One and the same sample provided the 27 T cell receptor beta chains below, sequenced in a study of blood T cell repertoires in COVID-19. The protocol was immunoSEQ multiplex PCR, while the TCRdb copy is restricted to in-frame clones and leaves out a portion. Among about 180,000 clones listed, 80% to 90% were seen once. The specimen sequenced was peripheral blood. These receptors came from a woman aged 50 to 60 with acute or convalescent COVID-19.

The chain links TRBV15 to TRBJ2-1; 10 bases fit TRBD1. Germline values: CDR1 LNHNV, CDR2 YYDKDF (reference sequence). This CDR3 comprises 15 residues. Trimming took 1 base from V and 6 from J; bases not matched to a gene: 3. CDR3 in amino acids: CATSRGGQGSNEQFF. The CDR3 DNA follows: TGTGCCACCAGCAGAGGGGGACAGGGGAGCAATGAGCAGTTCTTC.

The chain carries TRBV7-2 and TRBJ2-1; 13 bases agree with TRBD2. There are 17 residues in the CDR3. V dropped 1 base and J dropped 5; count of bases not matched to a gene: 5. Germline V lookup: CDR1 SGHTA, CDR2 FQGNSA. This chain's CDR3 is CASSLVSGTSGDNEQFF. CDR3 coding DNA: TGTGCCAGCAGCTTAGTTTCCGGGACTAGCGGGGACAATGAGCAGTTCTTC.

A single count supports this clone. This rearrangement joins TRBV6-5 to TRBJ2-3, with D maybe TRBD2 (6 bases). The CDR3 length is 14 residues. Germline assignment: CDR1 MNHEY and CDR2 SVGAGI. The V and J ends lost 4 bases and 2 bases respectively, with 10 bases between them. The CDR3 is CASSWTNPTDTQYF. The CDR3 coding sequence is TGTGCCAGCAGTTGGACTAACCCCACAGATACGCAGTATTTT.

This chain links TRBV6-5 with TRBJ1-4; 9 nucleotides agree with TRBD1. Germline CDR1 is MNHEY and CDR2 is SVGAGI. CDR3 length: 13 residues. Germline trimming cut 5 bases from V and 7 bases from J; bases unmatched to any gene: 2. This CDR3 is CASSPTGGEKLFF. DNA for the CDR3: TGTGCCAGCAGTCCGACAGGGGGTGAAAAACTGTTTTTT.

This clone was recorded a few times. The chain couples TRBV6-2 or TRBV6-3 to TRBJ1-2, with D unclear. The V gene's germline CDR1 is MNHEY and CDR2 SVGEGT. The germline V and J ends were trimmed by 4 bases and 0 bases, with 9 bases remaining between them. This CDR3 has 14 residues. This chain's CDR3 is CASSSAEANYGYTF. DNA for the CDR3: TGTGCCAGCAGTTCGGCGGAGGCTAACTATGGCTACACCTTC.

The chain recombines TRBV20-1 with TRBJ2-3, with D hard to call. The V gene lost 7 bases and the J gene lost 2 bases, with 7 bases spanning the gap. The germline V gene encodes CDR1 DFQATT and CDR2 SNEGSKA (reference sequence). The CDR3 covers 11 residues. In DNA form, the CDR3 reads TGCAGTGTTGAGTCCACAGATACGCAGTATTTT. It yields the protein CSVESTDTQYF.

The chain is built from TRBV19 and TRBJ1-5; D is unresolved. The CDR3 is 14 residues long. CDR1 and CDR2 from the germline V gene are LNHDA and SQIVND (reference sequence). V lost 4 bases and J 6 bases, leaving 13 bases between the germline ends. This CDR3 is CASSRRGVGQPQHF. CDR3 DNA sequence: TGTGCCAGTAGTAGACGGGGAGTGGGTCAGCCCCAGCATTTT.

This clone was seen more than once but under ten times. The chain recombines TRBV5-1 with TRBJ1-4, with D perhaps TRBD1 (5 bases). The V gene's germline CDR1 is SGHRS and CDR2 YFSETQ. The CDR3 loop spans 17 amino acids. The V and J ends lost 4 bases and 0 bases respectively, with 16 bases between them. The CDR3 sequence: CASSPRGTSATNEKLFF. The CDR3 coding sequence is TGCGCCAGCAGCCCCCGGGGGACGAGTGCAACTAATGAAAAACTGTTTTTT.

The chain uses TRBV11-3 and TRBJ2-1; 12 nucleotides line up with TRBD2. The germline V gene encodes CDR1 SGHNT and CDR2 YENEEA. The CDR3 totals 15 residues. V was clipped by 5 bases and J by 6 bases; unmatched bases: 5. The CDR3 region is CASSPSGRASNEQFF. CDR3 in DNA: TGTGCCAGCAGCCCTAGCGGGAGGGCTTCCAATGAGCAGTTCTTC.

CDR3 sequence (DNA): TGTGCCAGCAGTTACGAGCGTGGAAACATTCAGTACTTC. Translated: CASSYERGNIQYF. The rearrangement joins TRBV6-5 to TRBJ2-4; no clear D gene. The germline V gene has CDR1 MNHEY and CDR2 SVGAGI. CDR3 size: 13 residues. V shed 2 bases and J shed 6 bases, with 8 bases lying between them.

The rearrangement joins TRBV27 to TRBJ1-1, with 8 bases lining up with TRBD1. The CDR3 has 15 amino acids. V was clipped by 4 bases and J by 3 bases; unmatched bases: 7. The germline gives CDR1 MNHEY, CDR2 SMNVEV (reference sequence). DNA for the CDR3: TGTGCCAGCAGTTCTGGACAGGGAGGGTACACTGAAGCTTTCTTT. This sequence encodes CASSSGQGGYTEAFF.

This clone was counted once. This sequence joins TRBV7-2 and TRBJ1-3; a possible D gene is TRBD1 (5 bases). Germline assignment: CDR1 SGHTA and CDR2 FQGNSA. V gave up 3 bases and J gave up 2 bases, with 14 bases separating them. The CDR3 is made up of 16 amino acids. CDR3 nucleotide sequence: TGTGCCAGCAGCTTGGCCGACTCGGGGGCTGGAAACACCATATATTTT. Its translation is CASSLADSGAGNTIYF.

Written as DNA, the CDR3 is TGTGCCAGCACCATGGACACCTCGAACACTGAAGCTTTCTTT. Its protein is CASTMDTSNTEAFF. This rearrangement joins TRBV6-5 to TRBJ1-1; tentative D call: TRBD1 (5 bases). There are 14 residues in the CDR3. CDR1 is MNHEY, CDR2 SVGAGI, per germline. V dropped 7 bases and J dropped 1 base, with 13 bases sitting between them.

Written as DNA, the CDR3 is TGTGCCAGCAGCCGAACAGGTAGTAGCAATCAGCCCCAGCATTTT. This translates into CASSRTGSSNQPQHF. This chain joins TRBV6-6 and TRBJ1-5; TRBD1 might be the D (5 bases). The CDR3 spans 15 residues. Germline V CDR1 and CDR2: MNHNY, SVGAGI (reference sequence). Trimming left V 6 bases short and J 0 bases short, with 12 bases between.

The chain is built from TRBV27 and TRBJ1-6, with D maybe TRBD1 (6 bases). The germline V gene encodes CDR1 MNHEY and CDR2 SMNVEV (reference sequence). CDR3 length: 14 amino acids. V lost 9 bases and J 5 bases, leaving 14 bases between the germline ends. Written as DNA, the CDR3 is TGTGCCAGTACGACAGGTGGGGATAATTCACCCCTCCACTTT. Protein product: CASTTGGDNSPLHF.

By share of the sample, this clone is medium-sized. This rearrangement joins TRBV7-9 to TRBJ2-2; D not certain. The CDR3 has 14 amino acids. The germline gives CDR1 SEHNR, CDR2 FQNEAQ (reference sequence). Trimming took off 5 bases at V and 3 bases at J, with 10 bases between the two ends. In DNA form, the CDR3 reads TGTGCCAGCAGCAGCGTTGGATACACCGGGGAGCTGTTTTTT. It is translated as CASSSVGYTGELFF.

This sequence joins TRBV27 and TRBJ2-3, with 8 bases aligning to TRBD2. The V gene's germline CDR1 is MNHEY and CDR2 SMNVEV (reference sequence). CDR3 size: 15 residues. J was trimmed by 3 bases and V by 4 bases; bases with no gene match: 6. The DNA for the CDR3 is TGTGCCAGCAGTTCCGGGGGGGCCGGGACAGATACGCAGTATTTT. This codes for CASSSGGAGTDTQYF.

The rearrangement joins TRBV27 to TRBJ1-2; TRBD1 aligns across 8 bases. The CDR3 has 15 residues. V gave up 3 bases and J gave up 4 bases; unmatched junction bases: 7. Germline V gene data show CDR1 as MNHEY and CDR2 as SMNVEV (reference sequence). In DNA form, the CDR3 reads TGTGCCAGCAGTTTGACCAGGGGGCGCGTCTATGGCTACACCTTC. This translates into CASSLTRGRVYGYTF.

The CDR3 region is CASSLGTSGRAGIGYEQYF. In DNA form, the CDR3 reads TGTGCCAGCAGCCTAGGGACTAGCGGGAGGGCCGGGATAGGCTACGAGCAGTACTTC. V and J are TRBV7-2 and TRBJ2-7; 16 bases are a match to TRBD2. V lost 5 bases to trimming and J lost 3 bases; unmatched junction nucleotides: 13. The CDR3 is 19 amino acids. The germline CDR1 and CDR2 sequences are SGHTA and FQGNSA.

The genes are TRBV2 and TRBJ1-5; the D gene is possibly TRBD1 (6 bases). The CDR3 is 15 residues long. Germline CDR1 reads SNHLY; CDR2 reads FYNNEI. Trimming took 7 bases from V and 4 from J, leaving 17 bases between them. The CDR3 DNA reads as TGTGCCAGCAAAGAAGGGGGAATCTCGAATCAGCCCCAGCATTTT. It translates to CASKEGGISNQPQHF.

DNA of the CDR3: TGTGCCAGCAGCCCCTTTAGACAAGAGACCCAGTACTTC. Translating it yields CASSPFRQETQYF. The J gene is TRBJ2-5, the V gene TRBV11-3; no clear D gene. The CDR3 length is 13 residues. V was pared by 5 bases and J by 2 bases, with 9 bases between. Germline-derived CDR1 and CDR2 are SGHNT and YENEEA.

The chain has TRBV28 and TRBJ1-1; 9 bases match TRBD1. Trimming cost V 5 bases and J 4 bases; bases outside gene matches: 8. Germline V gene lookup returns CDR1 MDHEN and CDR2 SYDVKM. The CDR3 sequence is 15 residues long. CDR3 DNA: TGTGCCAGCAGTACCACAGGGGGCCGGAGCACTGAAGCTTTCTTT. Protein: CASSTTGGRSTEAFF. The full variable domain, completed using reference TRBV28 and TRBJ1-1, is DVKVTQSSRYLVKRTGEKVFLECVQDMDHENMFWYRQDPGLGLRLIYFSYDVKMKEKGDIPEGYSVSREKKERFSLILESASTNQTSMYLCASSTTGGRSTEAFFGQGTRLTVV.

The chain joins TRBV6-2 or TRBV6-3 to TRBJ1-4, with TRBD1 matching over 8 bases. V trimming: 6 bases; J trimming: 8 bases; junction bases outside the gene matches: 8. The germline CDR1 and CDR2 sequences are MNHEY and SVGEGT. The CDR3 is 14 amino acids. The CDR3 is CASRPGQGGEKLFF. The CDR3 region has the DNA TGTGCCAGCAGACCTGGACAGGGAGGAGAAAAACTGTTTTTT.

This chain joins TRBV27 and TRBJ2-7; TRBD2 matches at 10 bases. V dropped 3 bases and J dropped 4; count of bases not matched to a gene: 3. The CDR3 is made up of 14 amino acids. Germline loops: CDR1 MNHEY, CDR2 SMNVEV (reference sequence). The CDR3 loop is CASSFSGRGYEQYF. The CDR3 region has the DNA TGTGCCAGCAGTTTCAGCGGGAGGGGGTACGAGCAGTACTTC.

V is TRBV9 and J is TRBJ1-6; D not certain. The CDR3 covers 18 residues. Germline CDR1 SGDLS, CDR2 YYNGEE. Deletions cut 3 bases from V and 7 bases from J, with 23 bases between. For the CDR3, the DNA is TGTGCCAGCAGCGGGGGAGCGGGGTTCCCTTCAGGCAATTCACCCCTCCACTTT. Translating it yields CASSGGAGFPSGNSPLHF.

This sequence joins TRBV7-9 and TRBJ1-1, with D unresolved. Germline V gene data show CDR1 as SEHNR and CDR2 as FQNEAQ (reference sequence). The CDR3 runs to 13 residues. V dropped 1 base and J dropped 4 bases, with 7 bases sitting between them. The CDR3 spells CASSLGEATEAFF. DNA for the CDR3: TGTGCCAGCAGCTTAGGTGAGGCCACTGAAGCTTTCTTT.

The CDR3 loop is CASSLVGLATEQFF. The CDR3, as DNA: TGCGCCAGCAGCTTGGTGGGACTAGCGACTGAGCAGTTCTTC. This rearrangement joins TRBV5-1 to TRBJ2-1, with TRBD2 identical over 10 bases. V was pared by 0 bases and J by 9 bases, with 3 bases of the junction left unmatched. Looked up from germline, CDR1 is SGHRS and CDR2 is YFSETQ. CDR3 size: 14 residues.